The 16 T cell receptor beta chains presented below share a single source sample, sequenced in a study of control samples from healthy donors and cancer patients. This table comes from immunoSEQ multiplex PCR, and its TCRdb copy is limited to in-frame clones, with some not included. The sample includes roughly 130,000 clones, around nine tenths seen only once; the top ten take 3.2%. Sequencing used blood. All receptors derive from a man aged 50-60 years in good health.

CDR3 amino acids: CASSPGQGTGELFF. The CDR3 DNA follows: TGCGCCAGCAGCCCCGGACAGGGCACCGGGGAGCTGTTTTTT. This sequence joins TRBV5-1 and TRBJ2-2; 8 positions agree with TRBD1. Germline lookup yields CDR1 SGHRS and CDR2 YFSETQ. This CDR3 region has 14 residues. The J segment lost 4 bases and the V segment lost 4 bases, leaving 3 bases of the junction unmatched.

The chain joins TRBV2 to TRBJ2-1, with D maybe TRBD2 (5 bases). This CDR3 region has 15 residues. V was shortened by 4 bases and J by 0 bases, with 10 bases between the two germline ends. Germline V lookup: CDR1 SNHLY, CDR2 FYNNEI. The CDR3 coding sequence is TGTGCCAGCAGTGTCCGAGGGAGCTCCTACAATGAGCAGTTCTTC. Translated: CASSVRGSSYNEQFF.

The chain is built from TRBV11-2 and TRBJ2-1; D unresolved. CDR3 size: 15 residues. The germline CDR1 and CDR2 sequences are SGHAT and FQNNGV. V lost 5 bases and J lost 3, with 14 bases in between. Here the CDR3 reads CASSRTQLSYNEQFF. CDR3 sequence (DNA): TGTGCCAGCAGCCGAACCCAACTAAGCTACAATGAGCAGTTCTTC.

The chain is built from TRBV6-5 and TRBJ1-2; 10 bases are shared with TRBD1. Trimming took 7 bases from V and 6 from J; bases not matched to a gene: 11. Germline V lookup: CDR1 MNHEY, CDR2 SVGAGI. This CDR3 has 15 amino acids. The CDR3 DNA follows: TGTGCCAGCAATCGACAGACAGGGGGCGTCGATGGCTACACCTTC. This codes for CASNRQTGGVDGYTF.

This chain links TRBV5-6 with TRBJ2-1, with a tentative D call TRBD1 (5 bases). The CDR3 contains 15 residues. V lost 4 bases, J lost 9 bases, and 20 bases lay in between. Per germline, CDR1 SGHDT and CDR2 YYEEEE. The CDR3 is CASSRPNYYQGEQFF. The DNA for the CDR3 is TGTGCCAGCAGCAGGCCGAACTATTACCAGGGTGAGCAGTTCTTC.

About this clone itself: A junction end diverges from the germline sequence, so it may reflect a read error. Distinct nucleotide sequences in the sample also encode this CDR3. The V gene is TRBV11-1, the J gene TRBJ2-2; D unclear. Germline V gene data show CDR1 as SGHAT and CDR2 as FQDESV (reference sequence). The CDR3 has 13 amino acids. The CDR3 loop is CASKGTNTGELFF. CDR3 in DNA: TGTGCCAGCAAGGGCACTAACACTGGGGAGCTGTTTTTT.

This CDR3 reads CASSPGWPFDNEQFF. Here the CDR3 DNA reads TGTGCCAGCAGCCCAGGATGGCCGTTTGACAATGAGCAGTTCTTC. The chain employs TRBV7-8 and TRBJ2-1, with D uncertain. V was shortened by 5 bases and J by 5 bases, with 16 bases between the two germline ends. This CDR3 region has 15 residues. Germline lookup yields CDR1 SGHVS and CDR2 FQNEAQ.

This chain uses TRBV4-2 with TRBJ2-1; 11 nucleotides align to TRBD2. This CDR3 region has 16 residues. CDR1 is LGHNA and CDR2 is YNFKEQ in the germline V gene. The trim removed 0 bases at V and 9 bases at J, leaving 7 bases unmatched. CDR3 nucleotides: TGTGCCAGCAGCCAAGATTTAGCGGGGGGGCTATCTGAGCAGTTCTTC. Translation: CASSQDLAGGLSEQFF.

The count of this clone is one. The rearrangement joins TRBV28 to TRBJ2-3; D gene ambiguous. The CDR3 spans 14 residues. V gave up 3 bases and J gave up 3 bases, with 10 bases separating them. Per germline, CDR1 MDHEN and CDR2 SYDVKM. DNA of the CDR3: TGTGCCAGCAGTTTGCGTATAATAACAGATACGCAGTATTTT. Its protein product is CASSLRIITDTQYF.

In regard to this clone: The DNA is left out, because the CDR3 cannot be placed on it with certainty; the CDR3 is given as TCRdb lists it. V is TRBV4-1 and J is TRBJ2-2; the table's D gene call, TRBD1, was not cross checked with the DNA. From germline, CDR1 is MGHRA and CDR2 YSYEKL. The length of the CDR3 is 17 amino acids, counting both ends. CDR3 loop: CASSQDPGGLRAGELFF.

This CDR3 is CASSPSRGMNTEAFF. Here the CDR3 DNA reads TGTGCCAGCAGCCCATCCAGGGGGATGAACACTGAAGCTTTCTTT. The chain uses TRBV7-9 and TRBJ1-1; 7 positions match TRBD1. The CDR3 runs to 15 residues. The germline gives CDR1 SEHNR, CDR2 FQNEAQ (reference sequence). V dropped 5 bases and J dropped 0; count of bases not matched to a gene: 6.

The chain recombines TRBV7-3 with TRBJ1-5, with D unresolved. V lost 2 bases to trimming and J lost 1 base, with 3 bases between them. From germline, CDR1 is SGHTA and CDR2 FQGTGA. The CDR3 sequence is 13 residues long. This CDR3 reads CASSLDSNQPQHF. CDR3 in DNA: TGTGCCAGCAGCTTAGACAGCAATCAGCCCCAGCATTTT.

The V gene is TRBV29-1, the J gene TRBJ2-5, with D uncertain. The length of the CDR3 is 12 residues. V lost 4 bases and J 1 base, leaving 7 bases between the germline ends. Germline V gene lookup returns CDR1 SQVTM and CDR2 ANQGSEA. The CDR3 DNA follows: TGCAGCGTTGCCGTGAGCCAAGAGACCCAGTACTTC. Amino acids: CSVAVSQETQYF.

Worth noting for this clone: Distinct nucleotide sequences in the sample also encode this CDR3. The rearrangement links TRBV28 to TRBJ2-7; 7 bases match TRBD1. The length of the CDR3 is 13 residues. Germline-derived CDR1 and CDR2 are MDHEN and SYDVKM. V lost 4 bases, J lost 2 bases, and 2 bases stayed unmatched. The CDR3 reads CASSWDRAYEQYF. The CDR3 DNA reads as TGTGCCAGCAGTTGGGACAGAGCCTACGAGCAGTACTTC.

CDR3 protein: CSASAGSLTGELFF. The CDR3 DNA sequence: TGCAGTGCTAGTGCGGGGTCGCTCACCGGGGAGCTGTTTTTT. V is TRBV20-1 and J is TRBJ2-2; tentative D call: TRBD2 (6 bases). The CDR3 contains 14 residues. Germline-derived CDR1 and CDR2 are DFQATT and SNEGSKA (reference sequence). V was clipped by 3 bases and J by 4 bases, with 12 bases between them.

The rearrangement joins TRBV6-6 to TRBJ1-5; D is unclear. Trimming removed 5 bases from V and 1 base from J, with 18 bases in between. The CDR3 extends over 17 amino acids. The germline V gene has CDR1 MNHNY and CDR2 SVGAGI (reference sequence). The CDR3 loop is CASSPSGGSGSNQPQHF. The CDR3 region has the DNA TGTGCCAGCAGTCCCTCGGGAGGGAGTGGAAGCAATCAGCCCCAGCATTTT.